This T cell receptor (beta chain) was documented in a study of T cells in Graves' hyperthyroidism and ophthalmopathy. For the study at large: Blood was drawn when the patient was first diagnosed and still untreated.

Diagnostic assessment was based on clinical symptoms, serum thyroxine and TRAb, thyroid ultrasound and orbital computed tomography. The authors obtained PBMCs from 9 to 10 ml of fresh peripheral blood. Trimming stripped 3 bases from V and 11 bases from J, with 16 bases between. The CDR3 spans 13 residues. CDR1 is MDHEN, CDR2 SYDVKM, per germline. TCR beta CDR3 regions were amplified from RNA transcripts. HTBI primers were the set used in a first-round RT-PCR of the TCR CDR3. TCRdb independently ran MiXCR on the multiplex PCR reads; one entry per CDR3 protein. The profile covers roughly 350,000 distinct CDR3 sequences, with more than 14% appearing a single time and around a fifth taken by the ten largest.

The receptor was derived from a woman in her twenties or thirties with Graves' ophthalmopathy. The chain has TRBV28 and TRBJ1-1; D is possibly TRBD1 (5 bases). Sequencing was carried out using blood. The CDR3 DNA sequence: TGTGCCAGCAGTTTGAGCGTCCTCAACAGGGCTTTCTTT. It specifies CASSLSVLNRAFF.